The clone carrying this TCR beta chain has a single count. The study ran its PCR with 60 Vbeta and 13 Jbeta primers. Sequencing was performed with immunoSEQ multiplex PCR; in TCRdb, only in-frame clones are kept and a portion is missing. The repertoire holds about 210,000 clones, with roughly 77% as singletons. This record comes from a study of cytomegalovirus exposure and HLA in healthy donors. The V end lost 2 bases, the J end lost 0 bases, and 15 bases lay between the germline ends. The CDR3 runs to 17 residues. Sequencing was carried out using PBMCs. The V call is TRBV23-1, the J call TRBJ2-3; no reliable D call. TRBV23-1 is reported as an ORF; its role is uncertain. The sequence was collected from a male donor in good health and CMV-seropositive. CDR3: CASSQEPAVLSTDTQYF. For the CDR3, the DNA is TGCGCCAGCAGTCAAGAGCCTGCCGTGCTAAGCACAGATACGCAGTATTTT.